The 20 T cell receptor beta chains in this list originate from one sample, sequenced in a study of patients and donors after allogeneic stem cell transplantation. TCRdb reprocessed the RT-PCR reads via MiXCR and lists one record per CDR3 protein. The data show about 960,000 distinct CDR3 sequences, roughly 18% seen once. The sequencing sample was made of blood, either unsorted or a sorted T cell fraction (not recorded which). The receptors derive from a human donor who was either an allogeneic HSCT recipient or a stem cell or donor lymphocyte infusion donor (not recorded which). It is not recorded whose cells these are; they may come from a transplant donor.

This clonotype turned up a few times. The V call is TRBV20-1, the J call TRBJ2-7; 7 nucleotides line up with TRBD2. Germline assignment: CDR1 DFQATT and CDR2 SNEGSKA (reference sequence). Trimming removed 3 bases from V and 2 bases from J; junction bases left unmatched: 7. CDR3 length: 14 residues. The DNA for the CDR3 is TGCAGTGCTAGTCCCCTAGCGGTCACCTACGAGCAGTACTTC. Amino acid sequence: CSASPLAVTYEQYF.

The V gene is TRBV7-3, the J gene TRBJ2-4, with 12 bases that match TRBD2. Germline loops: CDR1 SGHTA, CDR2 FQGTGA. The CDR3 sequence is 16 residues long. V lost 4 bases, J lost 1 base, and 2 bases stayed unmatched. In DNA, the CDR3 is TGTGCCAGCAGCTCAGGACTAGCGGGGGCCAAAAACATTCAGTACTTC. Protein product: CASSSGLAGAKNIQYF.

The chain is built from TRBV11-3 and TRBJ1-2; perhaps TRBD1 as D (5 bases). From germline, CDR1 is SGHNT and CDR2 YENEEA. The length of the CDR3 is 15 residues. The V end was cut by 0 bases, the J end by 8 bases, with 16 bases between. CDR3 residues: CASSLEGTALGGYTF. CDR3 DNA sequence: TGTGCCAGCAGCTTAGAAGGGACGGCTTTGGGCGGCTACACCTTC.

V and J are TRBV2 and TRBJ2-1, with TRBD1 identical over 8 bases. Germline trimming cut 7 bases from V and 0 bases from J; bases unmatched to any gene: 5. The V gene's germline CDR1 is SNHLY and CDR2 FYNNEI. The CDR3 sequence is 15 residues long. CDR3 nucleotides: TGTGCCAGCAAAGGCGACAGGGGCTCCTACAATGAGCAGTTCTTC. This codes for CASKGDRGSYNEQFF. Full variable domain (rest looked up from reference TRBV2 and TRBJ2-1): EPEVTQTPSHQVTQMGQEVILRCVPISNHLYFYWYRQILGQKVEFLVSFYNNEISEKSEIFDDQFSVERPDGSNFTLKIRSTKLEDSAMYFCASKGDRGSYNEQFFGPGTRLTVL.

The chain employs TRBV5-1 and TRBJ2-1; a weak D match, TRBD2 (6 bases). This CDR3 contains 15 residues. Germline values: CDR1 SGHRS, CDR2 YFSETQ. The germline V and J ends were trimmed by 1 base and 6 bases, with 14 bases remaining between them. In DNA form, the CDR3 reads TGCGCCAGCAGCTTGTCGACTAGTGACGGCAATGAGCAGTTCTTC. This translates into CASSLSTSDGNEQFF.

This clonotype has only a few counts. CDR3 DNA: TGCGCCAGCAGCCAAGACAGGGCGGGGATTCAGTACTTC. As protein: CASSQDRAGIQYF. The rearrangement links TRBV5-1 to TRBJ2-4; D might be TRBD1 (7 bases). Germline values: CDR1 SGHRS, CDR2 YFSETQ. The V end lost 4 bases, the J end lost 10 bases, and 15 bases lay between the germline ends. The CDR3 length is 13 residues.

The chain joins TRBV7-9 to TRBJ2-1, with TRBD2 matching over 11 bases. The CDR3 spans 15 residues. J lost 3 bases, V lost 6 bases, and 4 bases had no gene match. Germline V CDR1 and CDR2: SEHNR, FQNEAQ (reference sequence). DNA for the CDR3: TGTGCCAGCAGTGGGACTAGCGGCTACTACAATGAGCAGTTCTTC. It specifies CASSGTSGYYNEQFF.

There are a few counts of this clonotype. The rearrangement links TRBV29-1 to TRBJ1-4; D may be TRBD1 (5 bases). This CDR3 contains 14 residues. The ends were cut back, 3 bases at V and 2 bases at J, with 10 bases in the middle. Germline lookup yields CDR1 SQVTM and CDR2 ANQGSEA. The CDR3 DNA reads TGCAGCGTTGATGGGGGGGGGACTAATGAAAAACTGTTTTTT. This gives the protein CSVDGGGTNEKLFF. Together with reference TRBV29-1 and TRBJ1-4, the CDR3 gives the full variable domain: SAVISQKPSRDICQRGTSLTIQCQVDSQVTMMFWYRQQPGQSLTLIATANQGSEATYESGFVIDKFPISRPNLTFSTLTVSNMSPEDSSIYLCSVDGGGTNEKLFFGSGTQLSVL.

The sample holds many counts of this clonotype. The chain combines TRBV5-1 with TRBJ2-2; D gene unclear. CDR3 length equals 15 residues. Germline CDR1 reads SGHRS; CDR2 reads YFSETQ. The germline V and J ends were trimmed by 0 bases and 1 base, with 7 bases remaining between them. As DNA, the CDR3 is TGCGCCAGCAGCTTGGATCCGGGGAACACCGGGGAGCTGTTTTTT. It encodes CASSLDPGNTGELFF.

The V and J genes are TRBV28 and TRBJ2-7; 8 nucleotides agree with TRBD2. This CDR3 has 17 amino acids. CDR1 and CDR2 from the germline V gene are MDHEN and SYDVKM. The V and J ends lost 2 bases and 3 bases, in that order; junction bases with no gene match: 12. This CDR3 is CASSLEAGVIRSYEQYF. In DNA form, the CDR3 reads TGTGCCAGCAGTTTAGAAGCGGGAGTGATTCGCAGCTACGAGCAGTACTTC.

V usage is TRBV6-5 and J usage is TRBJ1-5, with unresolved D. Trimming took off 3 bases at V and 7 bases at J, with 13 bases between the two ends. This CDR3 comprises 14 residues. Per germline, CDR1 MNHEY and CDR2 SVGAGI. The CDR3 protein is CASSYSREYQPQHF. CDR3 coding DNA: TGTGCCAGCAGTTATTCTAGGGAATACCAGCCCCAGCATTTT.

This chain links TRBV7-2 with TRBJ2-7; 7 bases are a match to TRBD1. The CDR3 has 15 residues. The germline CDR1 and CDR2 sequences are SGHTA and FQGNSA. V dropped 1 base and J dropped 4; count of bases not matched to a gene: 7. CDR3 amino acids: CASSLGMTGMYEQYF. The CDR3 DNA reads TGTGCCAGCAGCTTAGGGATGACAGGGATGTACGAGCAGTACTTC.

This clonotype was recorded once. For the CDR3, the DNA is TGTGCCAGCTCACCCACTACGGGACAGGGCCATTACGAGCAGTACTTC. Its translation: CASSPTTGQGHYEQYF. V and J are TRBV5-4 and TRBJ2-7, with 9 nucleotides matching TRBD1. J lost 4 bases, V lost 7 bases, and 15 bases had no gene match. The CDR3 extends over 16 amino acids. Germline values: CDR1 SGHNT, CDR2 YYREEE (reference sequence).

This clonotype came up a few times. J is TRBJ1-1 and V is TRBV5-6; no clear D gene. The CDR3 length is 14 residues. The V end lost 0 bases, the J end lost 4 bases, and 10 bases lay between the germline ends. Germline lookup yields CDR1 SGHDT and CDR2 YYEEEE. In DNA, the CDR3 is TGTGCCAGCAGCTTGGGTGTGCGAAGCACTGAAGCTTTCTTT. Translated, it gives CASSLGVRSTEAFF.

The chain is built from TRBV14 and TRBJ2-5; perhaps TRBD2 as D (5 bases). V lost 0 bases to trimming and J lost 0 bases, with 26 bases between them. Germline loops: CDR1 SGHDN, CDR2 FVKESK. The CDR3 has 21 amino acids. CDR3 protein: CASSQDEPPGMRWTNQETQYF. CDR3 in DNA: TGTGCCAGCAGCCAAGATGAGCCCCCCGGGATGAGGTGGACCAACCAAGAGACCCAGTACTTC.

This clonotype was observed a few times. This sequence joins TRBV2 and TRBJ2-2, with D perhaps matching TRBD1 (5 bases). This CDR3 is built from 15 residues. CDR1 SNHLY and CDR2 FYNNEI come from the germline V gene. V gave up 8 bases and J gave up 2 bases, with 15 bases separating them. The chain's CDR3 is CASRLDKTNTGELFF. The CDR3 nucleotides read TGTGCCAGCCGCTTGGACAAGACAAACACCGGGGAGCTGTTTTTT.

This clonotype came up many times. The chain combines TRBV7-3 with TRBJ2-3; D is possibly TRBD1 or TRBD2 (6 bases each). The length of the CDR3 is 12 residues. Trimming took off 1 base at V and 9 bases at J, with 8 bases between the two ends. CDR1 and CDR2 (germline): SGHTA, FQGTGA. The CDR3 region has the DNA TGTGCCAGCAGCTTAATAGGGGGGACGCAGTATTTT. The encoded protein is CASSLIGGTQYF.

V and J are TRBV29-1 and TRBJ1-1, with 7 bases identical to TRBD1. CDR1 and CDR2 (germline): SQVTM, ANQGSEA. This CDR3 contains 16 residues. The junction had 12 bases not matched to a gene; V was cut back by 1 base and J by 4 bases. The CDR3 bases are TGCAGCGTTGAAGGGGGGAGGGGGCTAGAGGGCACTGAAGCTTTCTTT. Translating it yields CSVEGGRGLEGTEAFF. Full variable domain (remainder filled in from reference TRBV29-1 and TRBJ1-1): SAVISQKPSRDICQRGTSLTIQCQVDSQVTMMFWYRQQPGQSLTLIATANQGSEATYESGFVIDKFPISRPNLTFSTLTVSNMSPEDSSIYLCSVEGGRGLEGTEAFFGQGTRLTVV.

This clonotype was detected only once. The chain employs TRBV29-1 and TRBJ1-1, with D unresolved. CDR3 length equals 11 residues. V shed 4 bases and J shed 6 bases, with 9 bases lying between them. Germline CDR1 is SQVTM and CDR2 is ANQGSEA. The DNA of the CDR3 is TGCAGCGTTGGATCGGGTGCTGAAGCTTTCTTT. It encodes CSVGSGAEAFF.

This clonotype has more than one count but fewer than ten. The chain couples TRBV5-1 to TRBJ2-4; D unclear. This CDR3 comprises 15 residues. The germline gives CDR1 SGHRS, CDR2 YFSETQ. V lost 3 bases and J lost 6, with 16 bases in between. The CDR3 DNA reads TGCGCCAGCAGCTCCGACGGAGCCGCACGAAACATTCAGTACTTC. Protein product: CASSSDGAARNIQYF.